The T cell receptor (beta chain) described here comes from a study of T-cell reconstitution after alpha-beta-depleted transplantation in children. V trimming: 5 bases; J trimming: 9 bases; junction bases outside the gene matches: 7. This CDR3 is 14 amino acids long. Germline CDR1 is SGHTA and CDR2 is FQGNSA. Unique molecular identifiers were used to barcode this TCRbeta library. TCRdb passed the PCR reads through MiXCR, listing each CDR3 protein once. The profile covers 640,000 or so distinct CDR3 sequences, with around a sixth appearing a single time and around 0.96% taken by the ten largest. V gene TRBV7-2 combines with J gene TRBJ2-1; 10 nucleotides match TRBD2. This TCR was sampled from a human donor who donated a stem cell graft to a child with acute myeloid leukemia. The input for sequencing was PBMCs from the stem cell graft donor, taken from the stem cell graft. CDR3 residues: CASSLSGGVGEQFF. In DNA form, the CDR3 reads TGTGCCAGCAGCCTAAGCGGGGGGGTGGGTGAGCAGTTCTTC.